These T cell receptor beta chains were read from a single sample in a study of brain T cells in children with intractable seizures. Assay used: immunoSEQ multiplex PCR; TCRdb lists only in-frame clones, some missing. Among some 41,000 clones listed, about 93% were seen once. Source: peripheral blood, taken at surgery. These receptors were obtained from a girl aged 2-10 years with tuberous sclerosis and intractable seizures. CDR3s include the opening cysteine and the closing phenylalanine or tryptophan. D genes are given only for firm matches. Rows give clone size only sometimes, using once, few, many, or a class for an expanded clone.

v_gene,abundance,j_gene,d_gene,CDR3nt,CDR3aa
TRBV6-5,NA,TRBJ1-5,NA,TGTGCCAGCAGTCCGGGTTTTTTTACCAATCAGCCCCAGCATTTT,CASSPGFFTNQPQHF
TRBV11-3,NA,TRBJ2-3,NA,TGTGCCAGCAGCTATGGGCGGGGAGCCGATACGCAGTATTTT,CASSYGRGADTQYF
TRBV27,NA,TRBJ1-1,TRBD1,TGTGCCAGCGCGCAGGGGGCGCGGACTGAAGCTTTCTTT,CASAQGARTEAFF
TRBV6-4,NA,TRBJ1-6,TRBD1,TGTGCCAGCAGTGACCATAGAGCATACCGGGACAGGGGGCCCCCCCTCCACTTT,CASSDHRAYRDRGPPLHF
TRBV11-1,NA,TRBJ2-2,NA,TGTGCCAGCAGCTTAAATAACAGACGGCGTTTGGAGGAGCTGTTTTTT,CASSLNNRRRLEELFF
TRBV5-1,NA,TRBJ2-1,NA,TGCGCCAGCAGTCGATCCGGTGAGCAGTTCTTC,CASSRSGEQFF
TRBV7-9,NA,TRBJ2-1,TRBD1,TGTGCCAGCAGCTTTGGGACAGGGGGCTACAATGAGCAGTTCTTC,CASSFGTGGYNEQFF
TRBV6-1,NA,TRBJ1-2,TRBD1,TGTGCCAGCAGTGAACAGGGGGCCCATCTGGGCTATGGCTACACCTTC,CASSEQGAHLGYGYTF
TRBV6-1,NA,TRBJ1-3,NA,TGTGCCAGCAGTGAGGGGCGAAACACCATATATTTT,CASSEGRNTIYF
TRBV5-1,NA,TRBJ1-2,NA,TGCGCCAGCAGCTTGGGGCCCTCTGGGAGCTATGGCTACACCTTC,CASSLGPSGSYGYTF
TRBV9,NA,TRBJ2-5,TRBD2,TGTGCCAGCAGCTCCTCTTTGCGGGGGGCCGGGTTAGAGACCCAGTACTTC,CASSSSLRGAGLETQYF
TRBV7-9,NA,TRBJ2-1,NA,TGTGCCAGCAGCGTGATCTACAATGAGCAGTTCTTC,CASSVIYNEQFF
TRBV6-2/TRBV6-3,NA,TRBJ2-2,NA,TGTGCCAGCAGTTATTGGACAGCGAACACCGGGGAGCTGTTTTTT,CASSYWTANTGELFF
TRBV4-2,NA,TRBJ1-5,NA,TGTGCCAGCAGCCTAGTGGAGGGGAATAGCAATCAGCCCCAGCATTTT,CASSLVEGNSNQPQHF
TRBV19,few,TRBJ1-4,NA,TGTGCCAGTAGTAGAACACCAGGTTCAGCGGATGAAAAACTGTTTTTT,CASSRTPGSADEKLFF
TRBV18,NA,TRBJ2-5,NA,TGTGCCAGCTCCACGAAAGTCGAGACCCAGTACTTC,CASSTKVETQYF
TRBV2,NA,TRBJ1-4,NA,TGTGCCAGCAGGCCGCTACAGGGTACTAATGAAAAACTGTTTTTT,CASRPLQGTNEKLFF
TRBV12-5,once,TRBJ2-5,NA,TGTGCTAGTGGTACTGGACAGTCCTTGGGGGAGACCCAGTACTTC,CASGTGQSLGETQYF
TRBV7-2,NA,TRBJ1-5,NA,TGTGCCAGCAGCTCCCCGGCAGGGAGGTGGGATCAGCCCCAGCATTTT,CASSSPAGRWDQPQHF
TRBV24-1,once,TRBJ1-1,NA,TGTGCCACCAGTGATCCCTTACGGGGCACTGAAGCTTTCTTT,CATSDPLRGTEAFF
TRBV28,NA,TRBJ1-4,NA,TGTGCCAGCAGTTCACCTACAGAAAAACTGTTTTTT,CASSSPTEKLFF
TRBV7-9,NA,TRBJ2-1,NA,TGTGCCAGCAGCTCCCCCTCCCCCAATGAGCAGTTCTTC,CASSSPSPNEQFF
TRBV6-5,NA,TRBJ1-4,NA,TGTGCCAGCAGAAGGGGAGGGTCTAGGGAAAAACTGTTTTTT,CASRRGGSREKLFF
TRBV6-5,NA,TRBJ1-4,NA,TGTGCCAGCAGTCCCTGGACCGATAACACAGAAAAACTGTTTTTT,CASSPWTDNTEKLFF
TRBV5-5,once,TRBJ1-1,NA,TGTGCCAGCAGCTTGGAATCCTTGGTCCAGGGCACTGAAGCTTTCTTT,CASSLESLVQGTEAFF
TRBV5-1,NA,TRBJ2-1,TRBD1,TGCGCCAGCAGCCTAAAATCACAGGGGGGTGGGAATGAGCAGTTCTTC,CASSLKSQGGGNEQFF
TRBV7-9,NA,TRBJ1-2,TRBD1,TGTGCCAGCAGCTTAGATGAAGCCGTCAGGGGGAACTATGGCTACACCTTC,CASSLDEAVRGNYGYTF
TRBV5-5,NA,TRBJ2-2,TRBD1,TGTGCCAGCAGCCTATCCCCAGGGGGCAGCACCGGGGAGCTGTTTTTT,CASSLSPGGSTGELFF
TRBV7-3,NA,TRBJ1-1,NA,TGTGCCAGCAGCTTAACAGGGAACATCATGAACACTGAAGCTTTCTTT,CASSLTGNIMNTEAFF
TRBV6-6,NA,TRBJ2-5,TRBD1,TGTGCCAGCAGTCAAACAGGGGCTCGCGAGACCCAGTACTTC,CASSQTGARETQYF
TRBV27,NA,TRBJ2-1,TRBD2,TGTGCCAGCAGTTTTAGGTGGACTAGCGGGGGGGCCCAGTTCTTC,CASSFRWTSGGAQFF
TRBV7-3,once,TRBJ2-3,NA,TGTGCCAGCAGCTTAATTTCCGGGGGCGCAGATACGCAGTATTTT,CASSLISGGADTQYF
TRBV6-5,NA,TRBJ1-1,NA,TGTGCCAGCAGTTACTCTAGGGTGAACACTGAAGCTTTCTTT,CASSYSRVNTEAFF
TRBV6-5,NA,TRBJ1-2,NA,TGTGCCAGCAGTAAACGGAGGGTCGAGGGGTATGGCTACACCTTC,CASSKRRVEGYGYTF
TRBV2,NA,TRBJ2-7,TRBD1,TGTGCCAGCAGCGGGACAGACTACGAGCAGTACTTC,CASSGTDYEQYF